A single sample gave rise to the 24 T cell receptor beta chains below, sequenced in a study of blood T cell repertoires in COVID-19. Clones were read by immunoSEQ multiplex PCR, and TCRdb kept only the in-frame ones, dropping some. This table holds some 260,000 clones, about 86% found once. Sequencing input: PBMCs or T cells enriched from blood (not recorded which). The source of these receptors is a man aged 25 to 40 with acute COVID-19.

The chain joins TRBV7-9 to TRBJ2-1; unclear D gene. V dropped 2 bases and J dropped 6 bases, with 8 bases sitting between them. Germline CDR1 is SEHNR and CDR2 is FQNEAQ (reference sequence). This CDR3 is 13 amino acids long. CDR3 protein: CASSLQTANEQFF. The CDR3 DNA reads TGTGCCAGCAGCTTACAGACTGCCAATGAGCAGTTCTTC. The full variable domain, completed using reference TRBV7-9 and TRBJ2-1, is DTGVSQNPRHKITKRGQNVTFRCDPISEHNRLYWYRQTLGQGPEFLTYFQNEAQLEKSRLLSDRFSAERPKGSFSTLEIQRTEQGDSAMYLCASSLQTANEQFFGPGTRLTVL.

The chain links TRBV12-3 or TRBV12-4 to TRBJ2-2; 7 nucleotides line up with TRBD2. The CDR3 loop spans 13 amino acids. Trimming removed 6 bases from V and 7 bases from J; junction bases left unmatched: 5. The CDR3 reads CASRLGGSGELFF. DNA for the CDR3: TGTGCCAGCAGGCTGGGCGGGAGCGGGGAGCTGTTTTTT.

The chain uses TRBV4-1 and TRBJ1-2, with 10 nucleotides matching TRBD1. Germline CDR1 and CDR2: MGHRA and YSYEKL. V dropped 4 bases and J dropped 2; count of bases not matched to a gene: 7. The CDR3 has 16 residues. CDR3 DNA sequence: TGCGCCAGCAGCCTCAGACAGGGGGCAGGGAACTATGGCTACACCTTC. This codes for CASSLRQGAGNYGYTF.

The chain employs TRBV5-4 and TRBJ2-7; TRBD2 aligns across 7 bases. Germline V gene data show CDR1 as SGHNT and CDR2 as YYREEE (reference sequence). Trimming at V came to 4 bases and at J to 4 bases, leaving 8 bases not matched to a gene. The CDR3 runs 14 residues. CDR3 amino acids: CASSIGLDQYEQYV. CDR3 coding DNA: TGTGCCAGCAGCATTGGACTAGATCAATACGAGCAGTACGTC.

The chain recombines TRBV24-1 with TRBJ2-1; 14 bases align to TRBD2. This CDR3 comprises 16 residues. V dropped 4 bases and J dropped 7; count of bases not matched to a gene: 5. Germline values: CDR1 KGHDR, CDR2 SFDVKD. The CDR3 sequence: CATSDRGTSGSNEQFF. CDR3 DNA sequence: TGTGCCACCAGTGACCGGGGGACTAGCGGGAGTAATGAGCAGTTCTTC.

This clone was picked up one time. The J gene is TRBJ1-2, the V gene TRBV5-1, with TRBD1 as a possible D gene (5 bases). Trimming removed 0 bases from V and 4 bases from J, with 16 bases in between. Germline V gene sequence: CDR1 SGHRS, CDR2 YFSETQ. CDR3 length: 16 residues. CDR3 in DNA: TGCGCCAGCAGCTTGGATATGAGGACAACTTTCTATGGCTACACCTTC. Encoded protein: CASSLDMRTTFYGYTF.

This chain joins TRBV10-2 and TRBJ1-1, with a possible D match to TRBD1 (6 bases). CDR1 and CDR2 from the germline V gene are WSHSY and SAAADI. CDR3 length equals 16 residues. Trimming took 5 bases from V and 1 from J, leaving 17 bases between them. The CDR3 here is CASSRDTPIRNTEAFF. CDR3 sequence (DNA): TGCGCCAGCAGTCGGGACACTCCTATCCGGAACACTGAAGCTTTCTTT.

The DNA for the CDR3 is TGTGCCAGCAGTCTGAGCAGGGATACGCAGTATTTT. Its protein product is CASSLSRDTQYF. V and J are TRBV27 and TRBJ2-3, with D unresolved. The CDR3 totals 12 residues. Trimming removed 5 bases from V and 6 bases from J, with 9 bases in between. Germline V gene lookup returns CDR1 MNHEY and CDR2 SMNVEV (reference sequence).

The V call is TRBV28, the J call TRBJ1-1; D possibly corresponds to TRBD1 (6 bases). V was pared by 4 bases and J by 1 base, with 16 bases between. Germline assignment: CDR1 MDHEN and CDR2 SYDVKM. The CDR3 spans 16 residues. The chain's CDR3 is CASSSAGVEANTEAFF. The CDR3 DNA reads TGTGCCAGCAGTTCGGCAGGGGTAGAGGCGAACACTGAAGCTTTCTTT.

The V call is TRBV5-4, the J call TRBJ2-1; TRBD2 is a possible D gene (5 bases). The V gene lost 4 bases and the J gene lost 1 base, with 18 bases spanning the gap. Germline assignment: CDR1 SGHNT and CDR2 YYREEE (reference sequence). There are 17 residues in the CDR3. CDR3 residues: CASSTGGRSGSYNEQFF. For the CDR3, the DNA is TGTGCCAGCAGCACCGGAGGAAGATCTGGTTCCTACAATGAGCAGTTCTTC.

The J gene is TRBJ2-5, the V gene TRBV15; D is perhaps TRBD2 (7 bases). Trimming stripped 0 bases from V and 2 bases from J, with 10 bases between. Germline V gives CDR1 LNHNV, CDR2 YYDKDF (reference sequence). This CDR3 is 15 amino acids long. Here the CDR3 reads CATSRDRGAQETQYF. DNA for the CDR3: TGTGCCACCAGCAGAGATCGGGGGGCTCAAGAGACCCAGTACTTC.

The V and J genes are TRBV25-1 and TRBJ1-1; tentative D call: TRBD1 (5 bases). CDR1 and CDR2 (germline): MGHDK, SYGVNS. The CDR3 has 14 amino acids. Trimming removed 2 bases at V and 4 bases at J, with 11 bases between. CDR3 sequence: CASSEPGRGTEAFF. For the CDR3, the DNA is TGTGCCAGCAGTGAACCAGGGAGGGGCACTGAAGCTTTCTTT.

The chain couples TRBV11-3 to TRBJ2-3; TRBD2 is a possible D gene (5 bases). Germline V gene data show CDR1 as SGHNT and CDR2 as YENEEA. The CDR3 is made up of 18 amino acids. V was cut by 4 bases and J by 2 bases, with 22 bases left in between. CDR3 DNA: TGTGCCAGCAGCTCCTCTCGAGTTGACTATACCAACACAGATACGCAGTATTTT. Translated: CASSSSRVDYTNTDTQYF.

The CDR3 here is CASSPREQFYGYTF. CDR3 DNA: TGTGCCAGTAGTCCCCGGGAACAGTTCTATGGCTACACCTTC. This sequence joins TRBV19 and TRBJ1-2; no clear D gene. The CDR3 totals 14 residues. Between the trimmed V and J ends, which lost 5 bases and 4 bases, there was a span of 14 bases. CDR1 and CDR2 (germline): LNHDA, SQIVND (reference sequence).

This clone has ten or more counts. The chain is built from TRBV6-5 and TRBJ2-3, with D possibly matching TRBD2 (6 bases). This CDR3 has 15 residues. Germline V gives CDR1 MNHEY, CDR2 SVGAGI. Trimming stripped 7 bases from V and 4 bases from J, with 18 bases between. The CDR3 region is CASKATSPTADTQYF. The CDR3 nucleotides read TGTGCCAGCAAGGCGACTAGTCCAACAGCAGATACGCAGTATTTT.

The J gene is TRBJ1-5, the V gene TRBV18, with a weak D call TRBD1 (6 bases). Germline CDR1 and CDR2: KGHSH and LQKENI. The CDR3 runs 16 residues. V was pared by 3 bases and J by 5 bases, with 17 bases between. The CDR3 DNA sequence: TGTGCCAGCTCACCTTCAGGGGTAGGGACGGATCAGCCCCAGCATTTT. This sequence encodes CASSPSGVGTDQPQHF.

This sequence joins TRBV6-5 and TRBJ1-3, with D tentatively TRBD1 (6 bases). Germline CDR1 and CDR2: MNHEY and SVGAGI. CDR3 length: 14 residues. V shed 10 bases and J shed 8 bases, with 21 bases lying between them. CDR3 residues: CATRQEMQSDTIYF. CDR3 sequence (DNA): TGTGCCACTCGACAGGAAATGCAATCGGACACCATATATTTT.

CDR3 in amino acids: CASSYTGDTGELFF. CDR3 DNA sequence: TGTGCCAGCAGCTATACAGGGGACACCGGGGAGCTGTTTTTT. This chain connects TRBV9 to TRBJ2-2, with TRBD1 matching 7 bases. This CDR3 region has 14 residues. Germline V CDR1 and CDR2: SGDLS, YYNGEE. The V and J ends lost 4 bases and 3 bases, in that order; junction bases with no gene match: 3.

This rearrangement joins TRBV28 to TRBJ1-3; perhaps TRBD1 as D (6 bases). The V gene's germline CDR1 is MDHEN and CDR2 SYDVKM. CDR3 length: 17 amino acids. The germline V and J ends were trimmed by 2 bases and 5 bases, with 19 bases remaining between them. DNA for the CDR3: TGTGCCAGCAGTTTACGCGGTGGGACAAACGCAAGAAACACCATATATTTT. Its protein is CASSLRGGTNARNTIYF.

This rearrangement joins TRBV6-5 to TRBJ1-1; unclear D gene. The germline V gene encodes CDR1 MNHEY and CDR2 SVGAGI. The CDR3 contains 16 residues. Trimming shortened V by 0 bases and J by 1 base, and 12 bases separated the two germline ends. CDR3 nucleotides: TGTGCCAGCAGTTACTCGACAATCAGGCGGAACACTGAAGCTTTCTTT. Residues: CASSYSTIRRNTEAFF.

V usage is TRBV28 and J usage is TRBJ1-2, with D possibly matching TRBD1 (6 bases). The CDR3 sequence is 13 residues long. The V end lost 4 bases, the J end lost 4 bases, and 10 bases lay between the germline ends. The germline gives CDR1 MDHEN, CDR2 SYDVKM. The CDR3 region has the DNA TGTGCCAGCAGTTCCCAGGGGTTCTATGGCTACACCTTC. It specifies CASSSQGFYGYTF.

This chain joins TRBV13 and TRBJ2-7; maybe TRBD1 (6 bases). There are 14 residues in the CDR3. Germline V lookup: CDR1 PRHDT, CDR2 FYEKMQ (reference sequence). Trimming removed 4 bases from V and 5 bases from J, with 15 bases in between. CDR3 in DNA: TGTGCCAGCAGCTGGGGTCAGGGGCGGAACGAGCAGTACGTC. The encoded protein is CASSWGQGRNEQYV.

J is TRBJ2-7 and V is TRBV7-2; D possibly corresponds to TRBD1 (7 bases). Trimming removed 3 bases at V and 4 bases at J, with 10 bases between. This CDR3 contains 13 residues. Per germline, CDR1 SGHTA and CDR2 FQGNSA. As DNA, the CDR3 is TGTGCCAGCAGCTTCCAGGGGGGTTACGAGCAGTACGTC. It specifies CASSFQGGYEQYV.

The chain recombines TRBV13 with TRBJ2-1, with TRBD2 identical over 10 bases. This CDR3 is built from 13 residues. CDR1 and CDR2 (germline): PRHDT, FYEKMQ (reference sequence). With V trimmed by 1 base and J by 9 bases, 0 bases remained unmatched. The CDR3 nucleotides read TGTGCCAGCAGCTTAGCTAGCGGGGGTGAGCAGTTCTTC. Encoded protein: CASSLASGGEQFF.